This T cell receptor beta chain originates from a study of blood T cell repertoires in COVID-19. Participants, about 18 to 95 years old, spanned under 30 US areas. CDR1 SGHNT and CDR2 YYREEE come from the germline V gene (reference sequence). CDR3 length: 19 amino acids. With 3 bases clipped from V and 2 bases from J, the junction kept 13 bases outside the gene matches. Sequencing used immunoSEQ multiplex PCR; TCRdb keeps in-frame clones, though not all of them. Altogether hundreds of thousands of clones are present, over 75% being singletons, with the ten largest covering 2% to 2.5%. The receptor was derived from a woman aged 40 to 50 with acute COVID-19. V gene TRBV5-4 combines with J gene TRBJ2-3; 12 bases fit TRBD2. Sequenced sample: PBMCs or T cells enriched from blood (not recorded which). Here the CDR3 DNA reads TGTGCCAGCAGCTCCCATCCGACTAGCGGGGGCTACTTCACAGATACGCAGTATTTT. Amino acids: CASSSHPTSGGYFTDTQYF.